A selection of T cell receptor beta chains follows, all from one sample in a study of identical twins. TCRdb recomputed calls from the 5' RACE reads with MiXCR, one row per CDR3 protein. Of about 550,000 distinct CDR3 sequences detected, 20% to 25% appear once; the ten largest clones hold 0.4% to 0.6%. The same sample was also studied in work on yellow fever vaccine responses in identical twins.

Sequencing was performed on CD4+ T cells sorted from blood. The receptors originated from a woman between 18 and 29 years old in good health. Both conserved end residues are part of each CDR3. Fields, in order: CDR3 DNA, CDR3 protein, J gene, clone size, D gene, V gene. A D gene is named only where the DNA matches it firmly. Expanded clones are given a class, and other clones once, few, many or no size at all.

TGCGCCAGCAGTAATATCGAGCTAGCGGGTTCCTACAATGAGCAGTTCTTC,CASSNIELAGSYNEQFF,TRBJ2-1,few,TRBD2,TRBV10-1
TGTGCCAGCAGTGAATCCCCGGCTCGTAATGAGCAGTTCTTC,CASSESPARNEQFF,TRBJ2-1,.,.,TRBV2
TGTGCCAGCTCACCCCCTTTCCAGGGTGAAGCTTTCTTT,CASSPPFQGEAFF,TRBJ1-1,few,.,TRBV18
TGCAGTGCCCCTATTACCGCGGCTGAAGCTTTCTTT,CSAPITAAEAFF,TRBJ1-1,.,.,TRBV20-1
TGCGCCAGCAGCCCGGGGTTAAACACTGAAGCTTTCTTT,CASSPGLNTEAFF,TRBJ1-1,many,.,TRBV18
TGTGCCAGCGGGTTACGGGTCAAAGACTCTATTGAGCAGTTCTTC,CASGLRVKDSIEQFF,TRBJ2-1,.,.,TRBV6-2/TRBV6-3
TGTGCCAGCAGCTTACAAGCTCCCCTCTTCAATGAGCAGTTCTTC,CASSLQAPLFNEQFF,TRBJ2-1,few,.,TRBV5-4
TGTGCCAGCAGCCCCATATTGTCCAACACCGGGGAGCTGTTTTTT,CASSPILSNTGELFF,TRBJ2-2,.,.,TRBV9
TGTGCCAGCAGCCGCGGGAGGGAAGGCTACACCTTC,CASSRGREGYTF,TRBJ1-2,.,.,TRBV12-3/TRBV12-4
TGTGCCAGCAGCTCACGTGGGCTAGCGGGAGGTGGGTACGAGCAGTACTTC,CASSSRGLAGGGYEQYF,TRBJ2-7,once,TRBD2,TRBV13
TGTGCCAGCAGAGGGACAGGGGGCCCTCCCACTTATGGCTACACCTTC,CASRGTGGPPTYGYTF,TRBJ1-2,few,TRBD1,TRBV7-8
TGTGCCAGCAGTTATCAGTCCAGGGGGCAGAACACTGAAGCTTTCTTT,CASSYQSRGQNTEAFF,TRBJ1-1,.,TRBD1,TRBV6-5
TGTGCCAGCAGTGAAGGTGCAGGGTCCCTCGGTAATGAGCAGTTCTTC,CASSEGAGSLGNEQFF,TRBJ2-1,.,.,TRBV2
TGCGCCAGCAGCTTGGAGGCCGACTATGGCTACACCTTC,CASSLEADYGYTF,TRBJ1-2,.,.,TRBV5-1
TGTGCCAGCAGCTTTGGTCAAGCGGCGACCTCCTACAATGAGCAGTTCTTC,CASSFGQAATSYNEQFF,TRBJ2-1,.,.,TRBV11-1
TGTGCCATCAGTGAGACCCGACTGACAGATACGCAGTATTTT,CAISETRLTDTQYF,TRBJ2-3,.,.,TRBV10-3
TGCGCCAGCAGCCCACGACTCGACGAGATAATCACCGGGGAGCTGTTTTTT,CASSPRLDEIITGELFF,TRBJ2-2,.,.,TRBV5-1
TGCAGCGTTGCACCGGGACTAGTCGGGGTCTTC,CSVAPGLVGVF,TRBJ2-1,.,TRBD2,TRBV29-1
TGCGCCGGGCTTGGGGGGAGCTACAATGAGCAGTTCTTC,CAGLGGSYNEQFF,TRBJ2-1,.,.,TRBV5-1
TGTGCCAGCAGCTCCCTTGGCGGGAGGGCAAGGACCGGGGAGCTGTTTTTT,CASSSLGGRARTGELFF,TRBJ2-2,few,TRBD2,TRBV7-9
TGTGCCAGCAGTTTAAGTGGGGGGGCATGGGAGACCCAGTACTTC,CASSLSGGAWETQYF,TRBJ2-5,.,.,TRBV27
TGCGCCAGCAGCTACCCGGGACAGGGCACAGATACGCAGTATTTT,CASSYPGQGTDTQYF,TRBJ2-3,few,TRBD1,TRBV5-1
TGTGCCAGCAGCCAGGTGGGAACCTATGGCTACACCTTC,CASSQVGTYGYTF,TRBJ1-2,few,.,TRBV6-1
TGCAGCGTTTCAAGTGGGGGCAATCAGCCCCAGCATTTT,CSVSSGGNQPQHF,TRBJ1-5,.,.,TRBV29-1
TGCGCCAGCAGCCCAGGACAGAACTATGGCTACACCTTC,CASSPGQNYGYTF,TRBJ1-2,many,.,TRBV5-1
TGTGCCAGCAGTGAATGGGGTAGCGGGAGAGGTGGAGAGACCCAGTACTTC,CASSEWGSGRGGETQYF,TRBJ2-5,few,TRBD2,TRBV25-1
TGTGCCAGCAGCTTGGGGCAGGGGTCAGTAGGCTCCTACAATGAGCAGTTCTTC,CASSLGQGSVGSYNEQFF,TRBJ2-1,few,.,TRBV5-6
TGTGCCAGCAGCTTAGCGGGAGTGGATGAGCAGTTCTTC,CASSLAGVDEQFF,TRBJ2-1,few,.,TRBV7-9
TGTGCCAGCAGTGAAGCGGTCGCTACTAGCGGGCTGGAAACCGGGGAGCTGTTTTTT,CASSEAVATSGLETGELFF,TRBJ2-2,.,TRBD2,TRBV2
TGTGCCAGCAGTTACTTGACTAGCGGGGGGGCGGGATACAATGAGCAGTTCTTC,CASSYLTSGGAGYNEQFF,TRBJ2-1,few,TRBD2,TRBV9
TGTGCCAGCGGTTCAGGGGGCTACACCGGGGAGCTGTTTTTT,CASGSGGYTGELFF,TRBJ2-2,.,TRBD1,TRBV12-3/TRBV12-4
TGTGCCAGCAGCCAGGGACTAGCGGGAACTAGCACAGATACGCAGTATTTT,CASSQGLAGTSTDTQYF,TRBJ2-3,.,TRBD2,TRBV27
TGTGCCAGCAGCTTAAATAGGGCAGAGACCCAGTACTTC,CASSLNRAETQYF,TRBJ2-5,few,.,TRBV7-3
TGTGCCAGCATCTCAATGGGACAGAGCACAGATACGCAGTATTTT,CASISMGQSTDTQYF,TRBJ2-3,.,TRBD1,TRBV2
TGTGCCAGTAGTATGACGGGAGGGTGGACAGATACGCAGTATTTT,CASSMTGGWTDTQYF,TRBJ2-3,few,TRBD2,TRBV19
TGCAGTGCTATGCGGGGGGGCCGAGGTAACGAGCAGTTCTTC,CSAMRGGRGNEQFF,TRBJ2-1,.,TRBD2,TRBV20-1